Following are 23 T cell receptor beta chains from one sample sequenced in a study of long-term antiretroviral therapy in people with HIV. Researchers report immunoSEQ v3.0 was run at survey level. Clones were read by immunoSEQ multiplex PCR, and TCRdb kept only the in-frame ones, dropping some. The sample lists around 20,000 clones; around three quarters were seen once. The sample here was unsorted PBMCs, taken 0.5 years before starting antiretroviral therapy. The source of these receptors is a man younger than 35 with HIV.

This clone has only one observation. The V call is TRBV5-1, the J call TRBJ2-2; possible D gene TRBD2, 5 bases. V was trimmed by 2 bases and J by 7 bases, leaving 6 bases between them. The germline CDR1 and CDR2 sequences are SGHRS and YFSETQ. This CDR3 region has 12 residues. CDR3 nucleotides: TGCGCCAGCAGCTTTCGGGACGGGGAGCTGTTTTTT. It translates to CASSFRDGELFF.

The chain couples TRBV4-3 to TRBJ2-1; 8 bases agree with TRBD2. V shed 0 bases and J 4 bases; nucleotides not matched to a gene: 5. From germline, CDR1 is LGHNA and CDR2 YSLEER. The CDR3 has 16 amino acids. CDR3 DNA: TGCGCCAGCAGCCAAGAGAGGGCGGGAGGTTACAATGAGCAGTTCTTC. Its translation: CASSQERAGGYNEQFF.

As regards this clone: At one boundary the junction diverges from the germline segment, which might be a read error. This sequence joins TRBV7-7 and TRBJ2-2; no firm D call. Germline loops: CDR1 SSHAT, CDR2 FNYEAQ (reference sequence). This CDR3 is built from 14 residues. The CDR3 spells CASSPPSYTGELFF. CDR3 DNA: TGTGCTAGCAGCCCCCCTAGTTACACCGGGGAGCTGTTTTTT. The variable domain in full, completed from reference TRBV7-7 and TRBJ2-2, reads GAGVSQSPRYKVTKRGQDVTLRCDPISSHATLYWYQQALGQGPEFLTYFNYEAQPDKSGLPSDRFSAERPEGSISTLTIQRTEQRDSAMYRCASSPPSYTGELFFGEGSRLTVL.

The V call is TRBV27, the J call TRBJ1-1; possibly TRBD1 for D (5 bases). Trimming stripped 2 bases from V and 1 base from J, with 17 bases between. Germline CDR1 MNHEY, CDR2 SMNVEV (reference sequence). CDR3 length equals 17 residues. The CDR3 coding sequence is TGTGCCAGCAGTTTACTTAGTATGGGGCAAAGGAACACTGAAGCTTTCTTT. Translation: CASSLLSMGQRNTEAFF.

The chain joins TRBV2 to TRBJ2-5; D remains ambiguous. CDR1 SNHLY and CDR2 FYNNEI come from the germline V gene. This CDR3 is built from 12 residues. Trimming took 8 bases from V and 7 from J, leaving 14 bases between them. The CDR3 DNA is TGTGCCAGCGATCGGAGTGTAGGGACCCAGTACTTC. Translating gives CASDRSVGTQYF.

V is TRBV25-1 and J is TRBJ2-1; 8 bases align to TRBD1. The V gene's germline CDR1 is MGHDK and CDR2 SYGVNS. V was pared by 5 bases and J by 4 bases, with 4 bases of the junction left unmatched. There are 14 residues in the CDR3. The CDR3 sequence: CASSPDREYNEQFF. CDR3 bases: TGTGCCAGCAGTCCGGACAGGGAATACAATGAGCAGTTCTTC.

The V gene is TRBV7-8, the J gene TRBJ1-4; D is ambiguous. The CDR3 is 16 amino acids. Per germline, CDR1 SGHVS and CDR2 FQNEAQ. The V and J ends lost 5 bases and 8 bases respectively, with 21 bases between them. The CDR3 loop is CASSHRERAEGEKLFF. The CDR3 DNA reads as TGTGCCAGCAGCCACCGGGAGAGGGCCGAAGGGGAAAAACTGTTTTTT.

For the CDR3, the DNA is TGTGCCAGCAGTTACGACGGCAGGGTCACCGGGGAGCTGTTTTTT. This encodes CASSYDGRVTGELFF. The chain joins TRBV6-6 to TRBJ2-2; D possibly corresponds to TRBD1 (5 bases). Germline-derived CDR1 and CDR2 are MNHNY and SVGAGI (reference sequence). This CDR3 contains 15 residues. The V and J ends lost 2 bases and 4 bases respectively, with 11 bases between them.

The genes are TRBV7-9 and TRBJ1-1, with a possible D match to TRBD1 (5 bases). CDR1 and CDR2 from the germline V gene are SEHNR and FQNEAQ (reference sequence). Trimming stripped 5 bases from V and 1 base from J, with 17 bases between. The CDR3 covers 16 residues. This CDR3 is CASSPDGGPGNTEAFF. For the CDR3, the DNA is TGTGCCAGCAGCCCCGACGGGGGACCCGGGAACACTGAAGCTTTCTTT.

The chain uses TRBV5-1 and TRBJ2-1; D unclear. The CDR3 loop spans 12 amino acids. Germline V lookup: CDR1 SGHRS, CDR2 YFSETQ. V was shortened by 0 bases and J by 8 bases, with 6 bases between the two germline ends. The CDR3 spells CASSLALDEQFF. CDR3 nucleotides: TGCGCCAGCAGCTTGGCCCTCGATGAGCAGTTCTTC.

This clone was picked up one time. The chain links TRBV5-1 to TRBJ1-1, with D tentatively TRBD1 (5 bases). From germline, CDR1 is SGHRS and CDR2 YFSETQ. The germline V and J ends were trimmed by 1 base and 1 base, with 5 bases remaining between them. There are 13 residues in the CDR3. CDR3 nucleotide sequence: TGCGCCAGCAGCTTGAGGGGGAACACTGAAGCTTTCTTT. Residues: CASSLRGNTEAFF.

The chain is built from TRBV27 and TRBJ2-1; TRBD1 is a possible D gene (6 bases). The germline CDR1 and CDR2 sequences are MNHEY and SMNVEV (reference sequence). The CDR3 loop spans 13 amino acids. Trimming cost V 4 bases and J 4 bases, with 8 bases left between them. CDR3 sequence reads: CASSSGQYNEQFF. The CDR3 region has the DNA TGTGCCAGCAGTTCCGGACAGTACAATGAGCAGTTCTTC.

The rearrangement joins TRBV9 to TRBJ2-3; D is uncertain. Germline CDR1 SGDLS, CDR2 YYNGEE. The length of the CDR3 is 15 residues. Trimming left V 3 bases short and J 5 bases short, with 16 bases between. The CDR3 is CASSGRSTTRDTQYF. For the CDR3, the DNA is TGTGCCAGCAGCGGAAGGTCCACCACTCGAGATACGCAGTATTTT.

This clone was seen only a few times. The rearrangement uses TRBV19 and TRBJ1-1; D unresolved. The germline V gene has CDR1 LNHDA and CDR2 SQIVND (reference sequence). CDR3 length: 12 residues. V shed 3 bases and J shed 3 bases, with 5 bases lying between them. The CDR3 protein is CASSISDTEAFF. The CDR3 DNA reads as TGTGCCAGTAGTATTTCGGACACTGAAGCTTTCTTT. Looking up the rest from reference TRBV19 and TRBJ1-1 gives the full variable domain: DGGITQSPKYLFRKEGQNVTLSCEQNLNHDAMYWYRQDPGQGLRLIYYSQIVNDFQKGDIAEGYSVSREKKESFPLTVTSAQKNPTAFYLCASSISDTEAFFGQGTRLTVV.

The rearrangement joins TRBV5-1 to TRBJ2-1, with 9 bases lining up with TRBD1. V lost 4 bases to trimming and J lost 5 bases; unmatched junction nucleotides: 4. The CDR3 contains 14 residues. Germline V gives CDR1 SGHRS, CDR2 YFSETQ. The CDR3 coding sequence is TGCGCCAGCAGCCGGTGGACAGGGGACAATGAGCAGTTCTTC. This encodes CASSRWTGDNEQFF.

CDR3 residues: CAISETGGDEAFF. CDR3 sequence (DNA): TGTGCCATCAGTGAAACAGGGGGTGATGAAGCTTTCTTT. This sequence joins TRBV10-3 and TRBJ1-1, with 8 bases identical to TRBD1. Losses at the gene ends were 3 bases for V and 7 bases for J; bases not matched to a gene: 4. CDR1 and CDR2 (germline): ENHRY, SYGVKD. This CDR3 contains 13 residues.

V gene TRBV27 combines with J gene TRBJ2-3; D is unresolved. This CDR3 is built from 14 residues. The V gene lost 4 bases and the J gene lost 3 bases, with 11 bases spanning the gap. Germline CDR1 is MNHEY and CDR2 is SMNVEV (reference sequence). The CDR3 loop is CASSSPVWTDTQYF. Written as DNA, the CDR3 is TGTGCCAGCAGTTCCCCGGTCTGGACAGATACGCAGTATTTT.

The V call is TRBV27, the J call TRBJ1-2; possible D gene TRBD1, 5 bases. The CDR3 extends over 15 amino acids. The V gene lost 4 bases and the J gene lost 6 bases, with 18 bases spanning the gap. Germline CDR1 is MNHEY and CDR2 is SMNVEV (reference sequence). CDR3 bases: TGTGCCAGCAGTTATTCCGGGGCGCCCGGGCATGGCTACACCTTC. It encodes CASSYSGAPGHGYTF.

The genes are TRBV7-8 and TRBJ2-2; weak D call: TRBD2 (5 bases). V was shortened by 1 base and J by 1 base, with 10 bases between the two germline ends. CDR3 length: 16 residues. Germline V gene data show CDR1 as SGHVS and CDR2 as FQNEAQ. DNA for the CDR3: TGTGCCAGCAGCTTAGTGTTCGGGGTGAACACCGGGGAGCTGTTTTTT. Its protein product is CASSLVFGVNTGELFF.

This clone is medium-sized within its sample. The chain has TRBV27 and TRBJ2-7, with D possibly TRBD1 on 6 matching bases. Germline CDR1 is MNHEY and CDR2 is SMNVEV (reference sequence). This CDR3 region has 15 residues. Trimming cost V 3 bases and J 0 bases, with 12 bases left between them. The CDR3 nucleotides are TGTGCCAGCAGTTTCACCGGGGACATCTCCTACGAGCAGTACTTC. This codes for CASSFTGDISYEQYF.

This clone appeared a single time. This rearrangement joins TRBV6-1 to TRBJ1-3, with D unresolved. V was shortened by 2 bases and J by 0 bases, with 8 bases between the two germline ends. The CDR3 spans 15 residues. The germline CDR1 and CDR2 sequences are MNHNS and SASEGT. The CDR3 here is CASSELVTSGNTIYF. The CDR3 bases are TGTGCCAGCAGTGAACTTGTCACCTCTGGAAACACCATATATTTT.

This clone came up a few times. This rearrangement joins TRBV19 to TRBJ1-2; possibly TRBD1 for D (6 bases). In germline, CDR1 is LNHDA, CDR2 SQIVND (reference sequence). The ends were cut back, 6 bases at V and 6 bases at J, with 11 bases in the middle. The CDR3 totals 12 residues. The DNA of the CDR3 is TGTGCCAGTAGGAGAGGGGGGGATGGCTACACCTTC. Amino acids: CASRRGGDGYTF.

CDR3 nucleotide sequence: TGTGCCAGTAGTAAAACCTACAGGGCCGACGAGCAGTACTTC. This sequence encodes CASSKTYRADEQYF. This chain connects TRBV19 to TRBJ2-7, with D possibly matching TRBD1 (6 bases). Looked up from germline, CDR1 is LNHDA and CDR2 is SQIVND (reference sequence). Trimming removed 4 bases at V and 5 bases at J, with 15 bases between. CDR3 size: 14 residues.